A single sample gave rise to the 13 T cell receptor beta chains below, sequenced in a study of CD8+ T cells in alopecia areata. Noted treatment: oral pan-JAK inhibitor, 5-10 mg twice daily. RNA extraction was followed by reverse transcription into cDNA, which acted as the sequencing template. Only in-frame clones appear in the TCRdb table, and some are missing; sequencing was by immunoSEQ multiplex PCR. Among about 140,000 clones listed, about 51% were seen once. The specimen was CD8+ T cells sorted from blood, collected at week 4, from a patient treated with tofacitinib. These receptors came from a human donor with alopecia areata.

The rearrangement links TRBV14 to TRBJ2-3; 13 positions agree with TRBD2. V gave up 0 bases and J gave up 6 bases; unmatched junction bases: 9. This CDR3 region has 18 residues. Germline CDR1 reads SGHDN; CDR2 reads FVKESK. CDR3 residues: CASSQEGLAGHRKDTQYF. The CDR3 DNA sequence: TGTGCCAGCAGCCAAGAGGGACTAGCGGGGCACAGGAAGGATACGCAGTATTTT.

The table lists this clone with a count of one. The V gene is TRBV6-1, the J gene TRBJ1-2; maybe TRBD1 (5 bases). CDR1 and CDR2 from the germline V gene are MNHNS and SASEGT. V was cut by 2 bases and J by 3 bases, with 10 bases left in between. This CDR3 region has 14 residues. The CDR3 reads CASSELGTYYGYTF. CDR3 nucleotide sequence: TGTGCCAGCAGTGAATTGGGGACTTACTATGGCTACACCTTC.

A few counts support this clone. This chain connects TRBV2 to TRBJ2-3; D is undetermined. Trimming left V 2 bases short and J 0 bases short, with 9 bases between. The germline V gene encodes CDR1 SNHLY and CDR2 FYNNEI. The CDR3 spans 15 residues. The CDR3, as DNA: TGTGCCAGCAGTGAACAGGCGTTTAGCACAGATACGCAGTATTTT. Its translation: CASSEQAFSTDTQYF.

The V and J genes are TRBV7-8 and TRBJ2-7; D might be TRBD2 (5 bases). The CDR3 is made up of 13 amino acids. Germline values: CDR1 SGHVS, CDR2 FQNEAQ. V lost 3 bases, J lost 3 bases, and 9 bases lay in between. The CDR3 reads CASSFPGNYEQYF. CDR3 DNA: TGTGCCAGCAGCTTCCCGGGGAACTACGAGCAGTACTTC.

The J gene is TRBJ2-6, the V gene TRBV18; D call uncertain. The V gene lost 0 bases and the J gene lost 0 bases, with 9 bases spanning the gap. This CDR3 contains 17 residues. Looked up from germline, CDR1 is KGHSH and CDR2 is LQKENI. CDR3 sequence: CASSPPGWASGANVLTF. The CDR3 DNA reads TGTGCCAGCTCACCACCGGGTTGGGCCTCTGGGGCCAACGTCCTGACTTTC. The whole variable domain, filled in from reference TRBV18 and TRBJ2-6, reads NAGVMQNPRHLVRRRGQEARLRCSPMKGHSHVYWYRQLPEEGLKFMVYLQKENIIDESGMPKERFSAEFPKEGPSILRIQQVVRGDSAAYFCASSPPGWASGANVLTFGAGSRLTVL.

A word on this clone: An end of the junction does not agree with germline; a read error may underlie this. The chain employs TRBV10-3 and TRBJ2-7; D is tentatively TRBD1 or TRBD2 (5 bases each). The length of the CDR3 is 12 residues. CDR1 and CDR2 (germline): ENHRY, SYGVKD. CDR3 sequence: CVTGQGSHEQYF. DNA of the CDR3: TGTGTCACGGGGCAGGGCTCCCACGAGCAGTACTTC.

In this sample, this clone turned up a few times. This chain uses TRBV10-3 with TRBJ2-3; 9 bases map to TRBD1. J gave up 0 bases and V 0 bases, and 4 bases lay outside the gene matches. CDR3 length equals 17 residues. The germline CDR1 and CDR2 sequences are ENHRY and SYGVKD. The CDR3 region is CAISESAGTGSTDTQYF. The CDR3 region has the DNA TGTGCCATCAGTGAGTCCGCCGGGACAGGGAGCACAGATACGCAGTATTTT.

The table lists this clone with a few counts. The CDR3 loop reads CATLDSGTRDEQFF. DNA for the CDR3: TGTGCCACCTTGGACAGCGGTACGAGGGATGAGCAGTTCTTC. The chain joins TRBV19 to TRBJ2-1; D perhaps matches TRBD1 (6 bases). Trimming took 10 bases from V and 8 from J, leaving 21 bases between them. Germline V gives CDR1 LNHDA, CDR2 SQIVND (reference sequence). CDR3 length: 14 residues. Full variable domain (missing parts from reference TRBV19 and TRBJ2-1): DGGITQSPKYLFRKEGQNVTLSCEQNLNHDAMYWYRQDPGQGLRLIYYSQIVNDFQKGDIAEGYSVSREKKESFPLTVTSAQKNPTAFYLCATLDSGTRDEQFFGPGTRLTVL.

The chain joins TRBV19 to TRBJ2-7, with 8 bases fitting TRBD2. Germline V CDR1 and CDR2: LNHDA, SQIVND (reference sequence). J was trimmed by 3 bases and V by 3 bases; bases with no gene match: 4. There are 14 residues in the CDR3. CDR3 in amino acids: CASSIPGGIYEQYF. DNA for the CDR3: TGTGCCAGTAGTATCCCGGGGGGGATCTACGAGCAGTACTTC.

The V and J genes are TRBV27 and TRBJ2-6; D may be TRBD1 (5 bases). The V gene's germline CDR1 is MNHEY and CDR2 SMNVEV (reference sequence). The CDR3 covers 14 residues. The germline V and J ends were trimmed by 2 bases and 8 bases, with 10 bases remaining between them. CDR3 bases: TGTGCCAGCAGTTTAATGGCAGGGACCAACGTCCTGACTTTC. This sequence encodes CASSLMAGTNVLTF.

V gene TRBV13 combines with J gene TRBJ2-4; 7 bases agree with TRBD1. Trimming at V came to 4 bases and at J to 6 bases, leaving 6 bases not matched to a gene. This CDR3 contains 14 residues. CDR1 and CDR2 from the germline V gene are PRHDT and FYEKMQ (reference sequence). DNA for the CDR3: TGTGCCAGCAGCTCCCGGGACAGTCGAAACATTCAGTACTTC. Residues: CASSSRDSRNIQYF. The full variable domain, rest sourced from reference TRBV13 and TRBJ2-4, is AAGVIQSPRHLIKEKRETATLKCYPIPRHDTVYWYQQGPGQDPQFLISFYEKMQSDKGSIPDRFSAQQFSDYHSELNMSSLELGDSALYFCASSSRDSRNIQYFGAGTRLSVL.

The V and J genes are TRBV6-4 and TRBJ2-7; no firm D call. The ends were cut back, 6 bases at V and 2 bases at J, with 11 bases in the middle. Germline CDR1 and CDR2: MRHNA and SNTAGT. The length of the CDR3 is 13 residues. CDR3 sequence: CASRELATYEQYF. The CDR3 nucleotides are TGTGCCAGCAGAGAGTTGGCGACCTACGAGCAGTACTTC.

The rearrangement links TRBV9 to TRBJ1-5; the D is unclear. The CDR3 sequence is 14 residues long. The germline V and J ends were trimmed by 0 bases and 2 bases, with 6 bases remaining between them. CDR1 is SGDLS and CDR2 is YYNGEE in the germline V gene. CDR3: CASSVGQGNQPQHF. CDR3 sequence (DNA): TGTGCCAGCAGCGTAGGCCAGGGCAATCAGCCCCAGCATTTT.